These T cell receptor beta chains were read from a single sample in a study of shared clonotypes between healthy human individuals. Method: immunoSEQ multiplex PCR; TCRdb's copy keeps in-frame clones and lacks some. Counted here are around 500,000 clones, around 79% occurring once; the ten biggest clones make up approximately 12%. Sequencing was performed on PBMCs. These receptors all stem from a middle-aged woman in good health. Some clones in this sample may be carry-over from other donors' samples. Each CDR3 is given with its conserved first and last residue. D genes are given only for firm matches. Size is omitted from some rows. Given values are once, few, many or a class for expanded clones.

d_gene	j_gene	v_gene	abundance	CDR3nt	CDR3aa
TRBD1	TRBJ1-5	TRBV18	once	TGTGCCAGCTCACTTACCCGGGACAGGGGGGACGGCAATCAGCCCCAGCATTTT	CASSLTRDRGDGNQPQHF
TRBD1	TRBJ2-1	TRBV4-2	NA	TGTGCCAGCAGCCAAGATAGAGGGACAGCCGATGAGCAGTTCTTC	CASSQDRGTADEQFF
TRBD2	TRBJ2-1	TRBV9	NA	TGTGCCAGCGGTATAGGACTAGCGTCCTCCTACAATGAGCAGTTCTTC	CASGIGLASSYNEQFF
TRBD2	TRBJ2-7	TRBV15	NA	TGTGCCACCAGCAGACTAGCGGGAGGGAAAACCTACGAGCAGTACTTC	CATSRLAGGKTYEQYF
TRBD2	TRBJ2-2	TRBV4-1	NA	TGCGCCAGCAGCCGGGGGGGACTAGCGGGACACACCGGGGAGCTGTTTTTT	CASSRGGLAGHTGELFF
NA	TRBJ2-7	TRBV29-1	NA	TGCAGCGTTGAAGAATCCGGGGACGAGCAGTACTTC	CSVEESGDEQYF
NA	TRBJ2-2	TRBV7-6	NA	TGTGCCAGCAGCTTAGGGACGGGAGAGGGGACCGGGGAGCTGTTTTTT	CASSLGTGEGTGELFF
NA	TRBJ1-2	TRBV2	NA	TGTGCCAGCAAAGGGGATTTGGTCTATGGCTACACCTTC	CASKGDLVYGYTF
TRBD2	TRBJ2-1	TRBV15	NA	TGTGCCACCAGCAGAGATGCGACTAGCCCAGTATCCAGAGATTACAATGAGCAGTTCTTC	CATSRDATSPVSRDYNEQFF
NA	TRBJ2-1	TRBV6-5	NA	TGTGCCAGCAGTTACCTAGGTCAGGGCAATGAGCAGTTCTTC	CASSYLGQGNEQFF
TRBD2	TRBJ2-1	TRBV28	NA	TGTGCCAGCAGTTCGCCGACTAGCCGGTGGTTCTTC	CASSSPTSRWFF